Sequencing of this TCR beta chain was carried out in a study of T cells after yellow fever vaccination. Study as a whole: Those fractions that held only low numbers of cells were prepared using the SMART-Seq v4 Ultra Low Input RNA kit. Study findings and constraints: When the response was secondary, it was weaker but reached its peak faster, day 5 versus 15. The appearance of a small share of clonotypes in both CD4 and CD8 compartments was observed. Among primary-vaccination clones, most reappeared after the booster, at 95% to 96% for CD4 and 88% for CD8.

TCRdb passed the 5' RACE reads through MiXCR, listing each CDR3 protein once. The sample shows about 320,000 distinct CDR3 sequences, 3.5% to 4.5% of them seen only once. This clonotype turned up a few times. Its antigen is as yet unknown. This CDR3 comprises 16 residues. Per germline, CDR1 ENHRY and CDR2 SYGVKD. Trimming shortened V by 6 bases and J by 0 bases, and 16 bases separated the two germline ends. The source material was PBMCs, sampled 15 days after the yellow fever booster vaccination. The TCR was taken from a young man who received the YFV17D yellow fever vaccine. This sequence joins TRBV10-3 and TRBJ2-3; weak D call: TRBD2 (6 bases). The CDR3 DNA follows: TGTGCCATCAGCGGGGGAGGAGGGACTAGCACAGATACGCAGTATTTT. It encodes CAISGGGGTSTDTQYF.